One and the same sample provided the 25 T cell receptor beta chains below, sequenced in a study of beta chain features in type 1 diabetes (dated by TCRdb to 2017 to 2018). Study-level results and caveats: Type 1 diabetes patients showed a moderate but significant shortening of TCRB CDR3 length in all four CD4+ subsets.

No antigen has been assigned to these receptors. Libraries came from the immunoSEQ multiplex PCR assay. The High Capacity cDNA Reverse Transcription Kit was used to reverse transcribe all of the isolated RNA, meaning that expressed TCRB transcripts were what got sequenced. TCRdb obtained this table from immuneACCESS and retained in-frame rearrangements with V and J assigned. These tables miss some clones; where compared with another copy, unresolved V genes account for less than half of the shortfall, and the remainder is unexplained. The sample records some 660,000 clones, 11% to 15% of which are singletons. Of the sample, roughly 0.04% is held by the ten largest clones. Sequenced material: naive CD4+ T cells from blood. The cell subset or site label of this sample denotes: true naive CD4+ T cells. The receptors derive from a man between 18 and 29 years old with type 1 diabetes.

The V gene is TRBV6-1, the J gene TRBJ2-1; 8 bases are a match to TRBD2. V was pared by 4 bases and J by 8 bases, with 16 bases of the junction left unmatched. The CDR3 has 17 residues. The germline gives CDR1 MNHNS, CDR2 SASEGT. In DNA, the CDR3 is TGTGCCAGCAGTGGTGACAGGCCTCGAGCGGGAGCAGATGAGCAGTTCTTC. Residues: CASSGDRPRAGADEQFF.

The table lists this clone with a few counts. The chain employs TRBV29-1 and TRBJ2-5; TRBD2 is a possible D gene (5 bases). The CDR3 spans 12 residues. In germline, CDR1 is SQVTM, CDR2 ANQGSEA. The V and J ends lost 3 bases and 5 bases respectively, with 10 bases between them. DNA for the CDR3: TGCAGCGTTGACACTAGTAGTGAGACCCAGTACTTC. Its translation: CSVDTSSETQYF.

The V and J genes are TRBV5-1 and TRBJ2-1, with unresolved D. The CDR3 totals 16 residues. Looked up from germline, CDR1 is SGHRS and CDR2 is YFSETQ. Trimming removed 0 bases from V and 2 bases from J, with 12 bases in between. The CDR3 reads CASSLASTVAYNEQFF. The CDR3 nucleotides read TGCGCCAGCAGCTTGGCCAGTACAGTAGCCTACAATGAGCAGTTCTTC.

As concerns this clone: Other DNA sequences in this specimen translate into the identical CDR3. V and J are TRBV19 and TRBJ2-5; D is undetermined. The CDR3 contains 14 residues. V lost 1 base, J lost 2 bases, and 8 bases lay in between. Germline CDR1 reads LNHDA; CDR2 reads SQIVND (reference sequence). This chain's CDR3 is CASSIVGSQETQYF. CDR3 DNA sequence: TGTGCCAGTAGTATAGTAGGCAGTCAAGAGACCCAGTACTTC.

This sequence joins TRBV18 and TRBJ2-7; D not resolved. The germline CDR1 and CDR2 sequences are KGHSH and LQKENI. This CDR3 comprises 12 residues. The V end lost 2 bases, the J end lost 7 bases, and 9 bases lay between the germline ends. CDR3 sequence (DNA): TGTGCCAGCTCACCAGGTGGGCTGGAGCAGTACTTC. Translated, it gives CASSPGGLEQYF.

The chain joins TRBV5-4 to TRBJ2-1, with a possible D match to TRBD2 (5 bases). This CDR3 region has 11 residues. Trimming cost V 7 bases and J 13 bases, with 15 bases left between them. Germline V gives CDR1 SGHNT, CDR2 YYREEE (reference sequence). This CDR3 is CASSDGVTQFF. The CDR3 DNA is TGTGCCAGCTCAGACGGGGTAACACAGTTCTTC.

This clone was counted between two and nine times. The genes are TRBV28 and TRBJ1-2; no reliable D call. The germline V and J ends were trimmed by 6 bases and 1 base, with 18 bases remaining between them. This CDR3 is built from 16 residues. The germline CDR1 and CDR2 sequences are MDHEN and SYDVKM. CDR3 sequence: CASSPGGPELNYGYTF. In DNA form, the CDR3 reads TGTGCCAGCAGCCCCGGCGGGCCAGAACTTAACTATGGCTACACCTTC.

This chain links TRBV5-4 with TRBJ1-2; TRBD1 might be the D (6 bases). This CDR3 contains 15 residues. The germline gives CDR1 SGHNT, CDR2 YYREEE (reference sequence). The V end lost 0 bases, the J end lost 0 bases, and 9 bases lay between the germline ends. This chain's CDR3 is CASSLAGAANYGYTF. Here the CDR3 DNA reads TGTGCCAGCAGCTTGGCAGGGGCCGCTAACTATGGCTACACCTTC.

This chain joins TRBV19 and TRBJ2-1; D gene unclear. Deletions cut 8 bases from V and 8 bases from J, with 13 bases between. This CDR3 is built from 12 residues. Germline loops: CDR1 LNHDA, CDR2 SQIVND (reference sequence). CDR3 amino acids: CASGREIDEQFF. The CDR3 bases are TGTGCCAGTGGAAGGGAAATAGATGAGCAGTTCTTC.

This clone was seen a handful of times. Other DNA sequences within the sample encode an identical CDR3. This chain's CDR3 is CASSLVREAFF. In DNA form, the CDR3 reads TGTGCCAGCAGCTTAGTCCGTGAAGCTTTCTTT. The rearrangement links TRBV7-9 to TRBJ1-1; D is unresolved. Germline lookup yields CDR1 SEHNR and CDR2 FQNEAQ (reference sequence). Trimming shortened V by 1 base and J by 7 bases, and 4 bases separated the two germline ends. CDR3 length equals 11 residues.

V usage is TRBV7-2 and J usage is TRBJ2-5; possibly TRBD1 or TRBD2 for D (5 bases each). CDR3 length: 13 amino acids. Germline loops: CDR1 SGHTA, CDR2 FQGNSA. V lost 5 bases and J lost 1, with 8 bases in between. In DNA form, the CDR3 reads TGTGCCAGCAGCCGAGGGACCCAAGAGACCCAGTACTTC. It specifies CASSRGTQETQYF.

This clone was found a few times. The rearrangement links TRBV30 to TRBJ2-3; D remains ambiguous. The CDR3 extends over 16 amino acids. V dropped 3 bases and J dropped 4 bases, with 20 bases sitting between them. Germline-derived CDR1 and CDR2 are GTSNPN and SVGIG (reference sequence). This CDR3 is CAWSPTERWAADTQYF. Here the CDR3 DNA reads TGTGCCTGGAGCCCAACCGAGAGGTGGGCGGCAGATACGCAGTATTTT. Based on the CDR3 plus reference TRBV30 and TRBJ2-3, the full variable domain is SQTIHQWPATLVQPVGSPLSLECTVEGTSNPNLYWYRQAAGRGLQLLFYSVGIGQISSEVPQNLSASRPQDRQFILSSKKLLLSDSGFYLCAWSPTERWAADTQYFGPGTRLTVL.

The gene calls are TRBV28 and TRBJ1-5; possible D gene TRBD1, 5 bases. V lost 10 bases and J lost 3, with 10 bases in between. CDR1 and CDR2 from the germline V gene are MDHEN and SYDVKM. This CDR3 region has 12 residues. DNA of the CDR3: TGTGCCACCAAGGACAACAATCAGCCCCAGCATTTT. Its translation is CATKDNNQPQHF.

The genes are TRBV9 and TRBJ1-1, with D perhaps matching TRBD1 (5 bases). This CDR3 is built from 14 residues. CDR1 is SGDLS, CDR2 YYNGEE, per germline. Deletions cut 2 bases from V and 6 bases from J, with 14 bases between. CDR3 DNA sequence: TGTGCCAGCAGCGTCAACTTCCTGGGGCCTGAAGCTTTCTTT. Its translation: CASSVNFLGPEAFF.

The CDR3 DNA reads TGTGCCAGCAGTACAGGGGGCCAGGCAGATACGCAGTATTTT. It codes for CASSTGGQADTQYF. The V call is TRBV28, the J call TRBJ2-3, with TRBD1 matching 9 bases. Germline V gene sequence: CDR1 MDHEN, CDR2 SYDVKM. This CDR3 comprises 14 residues. The J segment lost 4 bases and the V segment lost 5 bases, leaving 4 bases of the junction unmatched.

This clone was counted between two and nine times. J is TRBJ1-1 and V is TRBV9; TRBD1 is a possible D gene (5 bases). V lost 0 bases and J 1 base, leaving 16 bases between the germline ends. This CDR3 has 17 residues. The germline CDR1 and CDR2 sequences are SGDLS and YYNGEE. CDR3 residues: CASSVGVGVDGNTEAFF. CDR3 nucleotide sequence: TGTGCCAGCAGCGTAGGCGTGGGGGTGGACGGGAACACTGAAGCTTTCTTT.

About this clone itself: Different DNA sequences within this sample yield the same CDR3. This chain links TRBV7-9 with TRBJ1-1, with D possibly being TRBD1 (6 bases). Germline CDR1 reads SEHNR; CDR2 reads FQNEAQ (reference sequence). V dropped 5 bases and J dropped 5 bases, with 12 bases sitting between them. This CDR3 has 13 amino acids. The CDR3 DNA reads TGTGCCAGCAGCCTAGAGGGGGGAACTGAAGCTTTCTTT. The encoded protein is CASSLEGGTEAFF.

This chain connects TRBV5-1 to TRBJ2-3; unclear D gene. The germline V gene has CDR1 SGHRS and CDR2 YFSETQ. Trimming cost V 0 bases and J 6 bases, with 8 bases left between them. The CDR3 sequence is 13 residues long. CDR3 residues: CASSLGRQDTQYF. CDR3 DNA sequence: TGCGCCAGCAGCTTGGGCCGCCAGGATACGCAGTATTTT.

This rearrangement joins TRBV5-1 to TRBJ2-1; TRBD1 matches at 8 bases. CDR3 size: 15 residues. J lost 2 bases, V lost 0 bases, and 1 base had no gene match. Germline V gene data show CDR1 as SGHRS and CDR2 as YFSETQ. The CDR3 DNA reads as TGCGCCAGCAGCTTGGGACAGGGGACCTACAATGAGCAGTTCTTC. Protein product: CASSLGQGTYNEQFF.

The chain carries TRBV29-1 and TRBJ1-5; D uncertain. This CDR3 is 13 amino acids long. Trimming removed 5 bases from V and 7 bases from J, with 15 bases in between. Germline V gene data show CDR1 as SQVTM and CDR2 as ANQGSEA. For the CDR3, the DNA is TGCAGCGTTTTAAAGGATAAGTACCAGCCCCAGCATTTT. Protein: CSVLKDKYQPQHF.

This clone was detected only once. The V call is TRBV27, the J call TRBJ2-5; 10 positions match TRBD2. CDR1 MNHEY and CDR2 SMNVEV come from the germline V gene (reference sequence). Trimming removed 6 bases from V and 4 bases from J; junction bases left unmatched: 8. The CDR3 spans 15 residues. The CDR3 sequence: CASSPGTSVSETQYF. CDR3 in DNA: TGTGCCAGCAGCCCTGGGACTAGCGTTTCAGAGACCCAGTACTTC.

The rearrangement links TRBV15 to TRBJ2-3; TRBD2 is a possible D gene (6 bases). CDR1 and CDR2 from the germline V gene are LNHNV and YYDKDF (reference sequence). There are 16 residues in the CDR3. Trimming removed 0 bases at V and 1 base at J, with 11 bases between. CDR3 sequence: CATSRDKRRGTDTQYF. For the CDR3, the DNA is TGTGCCACCAGCAGAGATAAGCGGAGGGGCACAGATACGCAGTATTTT.

A few counts support this clone. This chain connects TRBV7-2 to TRBJ2-6; D is unclear. This CDR3 is 16 amino acids long. V was clipped by 6 bases and J by 1 base, with 13 bases between them. Germline V gene data show CDR1 as SGHTA and CDR2 as FQGNSA. This chain's CDR3 is CASRPAGTSGANVLTF. The CDR3 nucleotides read TGTGCCAGCAGGCCAGCAGGCACGTCTGGGGCCAACGTCCTGACTTTC.

The chain couples TRBV30 to TRBJ1-5; the D is unclear. This CDR3 spans 14 amino acids. Germline-derived CDR1 and CDR2 are GTSNPN and SVGIG (reference sequence). The V and J ends lost 0 bases and 1 base respectively, with 7 bases between them. For the CDR3, the DNA is TGTGCCTGGAGTGTTTACGGAAGCAATCAGCCCCAGCATTTT. Translation gives CAWSVYGSNQPQHF.

Only a few counts were recorded for this clone. The rearrangement links TRBV7-9 to TRBJ2-7; TRBD1 matches at 11 bases. CDR1 SEHNR and CDR2 FQNEAQ come from the germline V gene (reference sequence). This CDR3 is 16 amino acids long. V lost 2 bases to trimming and J lost 2 bases; unmatched junction nucleotides: 5. CDR3 sequence (DNA): TGTGCCAGCAGCTTAAGCTGGGACAGGGGGACCTACGAGCAGTACTTC. Its protein product is CASSLSWDRGTYEQYF.